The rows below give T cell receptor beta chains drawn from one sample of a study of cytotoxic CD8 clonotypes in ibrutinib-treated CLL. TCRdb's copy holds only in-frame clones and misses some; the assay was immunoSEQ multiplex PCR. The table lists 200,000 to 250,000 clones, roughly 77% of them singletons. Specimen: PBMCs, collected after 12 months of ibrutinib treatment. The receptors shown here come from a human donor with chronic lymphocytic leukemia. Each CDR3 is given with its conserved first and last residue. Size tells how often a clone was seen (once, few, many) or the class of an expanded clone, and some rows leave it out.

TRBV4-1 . CASSQDTRKQGASNQPQHF
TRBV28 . CASKDLGTGANVLTF
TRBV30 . CAWASGEFSYNEQFF
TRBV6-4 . CASSDSGANSPLHF
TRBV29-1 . CSVDGGRIGQRDTQYF
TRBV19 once CASSRYRDNYGYTF
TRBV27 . CASSFLSGTYEQYF
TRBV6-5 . CASSYSKGLSTEAFF
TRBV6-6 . CASSYQVRQETQYF
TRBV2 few CASSNQGSRNYGYTF
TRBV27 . CASSRDKGIPHSHF
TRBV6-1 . CASKPWGEFETQYF
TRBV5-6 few CASSSRLGYTF
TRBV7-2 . CASSLSGVNTGELFF
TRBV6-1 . CASSENSGAGGYTF
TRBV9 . CASKGDGRASNEQFF
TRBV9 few CASSEDRLDEQYF
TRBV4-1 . CASSQGGRASETQYF
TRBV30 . CACGGVNYGYTF
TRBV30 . CAWSVFGGFGYF
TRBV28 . CAGGQWASGANVLTF
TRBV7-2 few CASSSYRERNEKLFF
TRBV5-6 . CASSRGPDSSYEQYF
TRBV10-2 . CASSEPSGGPGDTQYF
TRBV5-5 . CASNSRTGDNEKLFF
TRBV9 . CASSAPFDHGTEAFF
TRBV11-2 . CASSLVVDGAYNEQFF
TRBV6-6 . CASSPAENTIYF
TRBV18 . CASSPGTSPETQYF
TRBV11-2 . CASSFEGRYEQYF
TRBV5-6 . CASSLRRANYGYTF
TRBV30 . CAWSIGGVATDTQYF
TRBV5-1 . CASSKDRVNYGYTF
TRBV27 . CASSLEQGGKLFF